The entry below gives a single T cell receptor (beta chain) sequence along with its context. This may be a read error: a much more frequent sequence differs by one nucleotide. The method was immunoSEQ multiplex PCR; TCRdb's version includes in-frame clones alone and lacks a portion of them. The sample lists about 370,000 clones; approximately 92% were seen once. This record belongs to a study of blood T cell repertoires in COVID-19. CDR1 is SGHDT, CDR2 YYEEEE, per germline. CDR3 length equals 14 residues. J lost 8 bases, V lost 0 bases, and 2 bases had no gene match. This clonotype originated in a man aged 18 to 30 who had recovered from COVID-19. The chain uses TRBV5-6 and TRBJ1-6, with TRBD1 matching over 7 bases. The sequenced material came from PBMCs or T cells enriched from blood (not recorded which). The CDR3 region is CASSLGQGDSPLHF. DNA of the CDR3: TGTGCCAGCAGCTTGGGACAGGGAGATTCACCCCTCCACTTT.